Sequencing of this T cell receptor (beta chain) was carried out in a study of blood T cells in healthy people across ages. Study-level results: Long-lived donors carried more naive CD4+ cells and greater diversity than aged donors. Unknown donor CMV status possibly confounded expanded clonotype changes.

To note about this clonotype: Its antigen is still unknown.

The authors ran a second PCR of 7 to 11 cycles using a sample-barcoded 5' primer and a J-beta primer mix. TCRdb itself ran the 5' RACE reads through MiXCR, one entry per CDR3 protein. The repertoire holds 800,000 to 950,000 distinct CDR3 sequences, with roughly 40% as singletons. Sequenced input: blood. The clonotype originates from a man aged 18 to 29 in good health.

The CDR3 loop reads CASEPGGVYTEAFF. DNA of the CDR3: TGTGCCAGCGAACCCGGGGGGGTCTACACTGAAGCTTTCTTT. The chain links TRBV12-3 or TRBV12-4 to TRBJ1-1, with D maybe TRBD1 (5 bases). CDR3 size: 14 residues. V dropped 8 bases and J dropped 3 bases, with 16 bases sitting between them.